This T cell receptor (beta chain) emerged from a study of identical twins. TCRdb re-called the 5' RACE reads with MiXCR, one entry per CDR3 protein. In the table there are some 250,000 distinct CDR3 sequences, about 6.7% of which are singletons. Study results and limitations: Memory repertoires lacked the insertion deficit that abundant cord blood beta clonotypes showed.

The V and J ends lost 4 bases and 4 bases respectively, with 12 bases between them. The CDR3 contains 13 residues. Germline V lookup: CDR1 SGHDT, CDR2 YYEEEE. A few counts support this clonotype. Its specificity is unknown. The sample was also linked to a second study, of T cells expressing NK-cell markers. This second study says: In a group of about 6 donors, dominant NKG2C+ clonotypes represented about 1.0-8% of CD8+ T cells.

Specimen: CD8+ T cells sorted from blood. The V and J genes are TRBV5-6 and TRBJ2-7; D is tentatively TRBD1 or TRBD2 (6 bases each). This sequence was found in a woman under 30 in good health. The CDR3 coding sequence is TGTGCCAGCAGCCCGGAGGGGGGTTACGAGCAGTACTTC. Residues: CASSPEGGYEQYF.